The T cell receptor (beta chain) under discussion was sequenced for a study of tumor and adjacent non-tumor tissue in lung cancer. Study-level findings and limits: Significantly higher TCR diversity was found in tumor than normal lung.

This sample's RNA came from whole unsorted tissue. This clonotype occurred many times. The target antigen is unknown. The library came from three nested PCR rounds adapted from ARM-PCR protocols. TCRdb redid the calling of the multiplex PCR reads with MiXCR, one entry per CDR3 protein. Of 85,000 to 100,000 distinct CDR3 sequences in the sample, around 71% were seen once. This clonotype originated in a man aged 55 to 70 with non-small cell lung cancer. Material: lung tumor tissue.

CDR3: CASSLGDTHGNTIYF. In nucleotides, the CDR3 is TGCGCCAGCAGCTTGGGAGACACTCATGGAAACACCATATATTTT. This chain joins TRBV5-1 and TRBJ1-3; D remains ambiguous. The CDR3 loop spans 15 amino acids. With 0 bases removed from V and 3 bases from J, the gap between germline ends came to 10 bases. Germline lookup yields CDR1 SGHRS and CDR2 YFSETQ.